This paragraph reports one T cell receptor beta chain. This specimen belongs to a study of OX40 agonist ivuxolimab in advanced cancers. Study as a whole: In three patients, partial responses were observed, one with hepatocellular carcinoma and two with cutaneous melanoma.

V lost 5 bases and J 7 bases, leaving 12 bases between the germline ends. Germline CDR1 reads SGHRS; CDR2 reads YFSETQ. This CDR3 spans 13 amino acids. Method: immunoSEQ multiplex PCR; TCRdb's copy keeps in-frame clones and lacks some. The sample has about 58,000 clones, roughly 88% seen once. The TCR originated in an adult with an advanced solid tumor such as melanoma, head and neck, liver or kidney cancer. The V gene is TRBV5-1, the J gene TRBJ2-2; D is perhaps TRBD2 (6 bases). Source: CD4+ or CD8+ T cells sorted from blood, taken in a trial of the OX40 agonist ivuxolimab. In DNA, the CDR3 is TGCGCCAGCAGACGAGCGGAGGGCGGGGAGCTGTTTTTT. The encoded protein is CASRRAEGGELFF. Supplemented by reference TRBV5-1 and TRBJ2-2, the full variable domain reads KAGVTQTPRYLIKTRGQQVTLSCSPISGHRSVSWYQQTPGQGLQFLFEYFSETQRNKGNFPGRFSGRQFSNSRSEMNVSTLELGDSALYLCASRRAEGGELFFGEGSRLTVL.